The clone carrying this TCR beta chain was counted only a few times. Its target is unknown. These data belong to a study of CD8 T cells in ankylosing spondylitis. Study-wide results and caveats: The disease-linked clones had a CD8+ phenotype and low blood frequencies.

The CDR3 is made up of 16 amino acids. With V trimmed by 0 bases and J by 1 base, 5 bases remained unmatched. The germline CDR1 and CDR2 sequences are ENHRY and SYGVKD. Libraries for TCR beta were made by quantitative 5'-RACE with molecular barcodes. In TCRdb, the 5' RACE reads were re-called with MiXCR into one record per CDR3 protein. Of 200,000 to 250,000 distinct CDR3 sequences in the sample, about 10% were seen once. Material for sequencing was blood, either unsorted or a sorted T cell fraction (not recorded which). This chain uses TRBV10-3 with TRBJ2-7; 8 nucleotides line up with TRBD1. The receptor's source is a male donor with ankylosing spondylitis or in good health (not recorded which). The CDR3 nucleotides are TGTGCCATCAGTGAGTCGGACAGGGAAGGATCCTACGAGCAGTACTTC. Translating it yields CAISESDREGSYEQYF.